Ten or more counts support the clone carrying this T cell receptor beta chain. Unique molecular identifiers were incorporated during preparation of the TCRbeta library. TCRdb redid the calling of the PCR reads with MiXCR, one entry per CDR3 protein. The table includes about 600,000 distinct CDR3 sequences, over 10% detected once. The sample comes from a study of T-cell reconstitution after alpha-beta-depleted transplantation in children. The TCR was taken from a male patient younger than 18 who had a stem cell transplant for acute myeloid leukemia, so the T cells may come from the graft donor. The input for sequencing was PBMCs, mostly from graft donor cells, taken 360 days after TCRalphabeta/CD19-depleted stem cell transplant.

The CDR3 coding sequence is TGTGCCAGCAGTTTAAGGGGGGACAGGGATTCCTATGGCTACACCTTC. Residues: CASSLRGDRDSYGYTF. This rearrangement joins TRBV12-3 or TRBV12-4 to TRBJ1-2; 9 positions agree with TRBD1. Germline trimming cut 2 bases from V and 4 bases from J; bases unmatched to any gene: 8. CDR3 length equals 16 residues.